This TCR beta chain was captured by sequencing in a study of CD8 T cells in ankylosing spondylitis (dated by TCRdb to about 2017). With respect to the entire study: To find TCR variants linked to disease, the study profiled T cell receptor beta repertoires in ankylosing spondylitis patients and healthy donors. Samples of peripheral blood were taken, and for ankylosing spondylitis patients, synovial fluid was collected as well. The full study cohort comprised around 25 ankylosing spondylitis patients and roughly 110 healthy donors. What the study reported, not specific to this receptor: Blood from ankylosing spondylitis patients appeared to be characterized by a TCR beta motif composed of about eight highly homologous amino acid variants. Significant enrichment of the disease-linked clones was reported in matched synovial fluid samples from ankylosing spondylitis patients. In peripheral blood, the disease-linked clones were found at relatively low frequencies and had a CD8+ phenotype. Some TCR beta motif variants had previously been reported in synovial fluid and blood of reactive arthritis patients, which suggested common disease-initiation mechanisms.

A remark on this clonotype: What this receptor recognizes is not known. A much larger clone differs by one base, so this may be a read error. Lacking the conserved final phenylalanine or tryptophan, this CDR3 likely reflects a read error.

The CDR3 is 14 residues long, ends included. Only the CDR3 DNA is retained, 42 bases long and in frame from the first base. Between the V and J ends, shortened by 2 bases and 1 base respectively, the junction contains 9 bases. The germline V gene gives CDR1 as SGHRS and CDR2 as YFSETQ. Sequencing was carried out with an Illumina HiSeq 2500. TCR beta libraries were prepared by quantitative 5'-RACE with molecular barcodes. Regarding the original processing steps: Disease-linked TCR variants were identified with a new computational method built on a probabilistic model of VDJ rearrangement. TCRdb trimmed public reads at Q25 via fastp, called clones via MiXCR and kept in-frame beta chains. Duplicate CDR3 protein sequences are folded into a single record with the most common DNA and genes. TCRdb, rather than the study authors, made the V and J calls. Here the sample has about 100,000 distinct CDR3 sequences; 24% occur a single time. The leading ten clones occupy 9% to 15% of the sample.

Synovial fluid samples were matched to blood samples from the same ankylosing spondylitis patients. Sequencing was carried out using synovial fluid, either unsorted or a sorted T cell fraction (not recorded which). This sequence originates from a male donor with ankylosing spondylitis. Recombination joined TRBV5-1 with TRBJ2-5; no D segment can be confidently identified. The DNA is TGCGCCAGCAGCTTCTCGGGCAGCCAAGAGACCCAGTACTTG. This yields the protein CASSFSGSQETQYL.